This TCR beta chain appears in the sequencing data of a study of T-cell reconstitution after alpha-beta-depleted transplantation in children. Researchers prepared the TCRbeta library using unique molecular identifiers, the study reports. TCRdb independently ran MiXCR on the PCR reads; one entry per CDR3 protein. Of fewer than 250,000 distinct CDR3 sequences listed, less than 9% are singletons. In its sample, this clonotype was seen many times. The CDR3 covers 14 residues. Germline CDR1 SGHRS, CDR2 YFSETQ. V was clipped by 5 bases and J by 7 bases; unmatched bases: 7. The sequencing used PBMCs, mostly from graft donor cells, collected 180 days after TCRalphabeta/CD19-depleted stem cell transplant. The clonotype was recovered from a male patient younger than 18 who had a stem cell transplant for acute lymphoblastic leukemia, so the T cells may come from the graft donor. The rearrangement uses TRBV5-1 and TRBJ1-1, with 11 positions matching TRBD1. This chain's CDR3 is CASSQPGQGDEAFF. The CDR3, as DNA: TGCGCCAGCAGTCAACCGGGACAGGGGGATGAAGCTTTCTTT.